One and the same sample provided the 9 T cell receptor beta chains below, sequenced in a study of blood T cell repertoires in COVID-19. Sequencing was performed with immunoSEQ multiplex PCR; in TCRdb, only in-frame clones are kept and a portion is missing. The sample shows a few hundred thousand clones, roughly four fifths of them seen only once. The source material was PBMCs or T cells enriched from blood (not recorded which). The receptor source for this set is a man between 45 and 60 years old who had recovered from COVID-19.

This clone was seen only a few times. This chain links TRBV28 with TRBJ1-5, with D unresolved. Trimming removed 6 bases from V and 5 bases from J, with 17 bases in between. This CDR3 has 15 residues. Germline CDR1 is MDHEN and CDR2 is SYDVKM. The CDR3 sequence: CASRPQFSGHQPQHF. The DNA of the CDR3 is TGTGCCAGCAGGCCACAATTTTCTGGGCATCAGCCCCAGCATTTT.

This clone has more than one count but fewer than ten. The gene calls are TRBV6-5 and TRBJ1-4; 11 bases match TRBD1. Germline loops: CDR1 MNHEY, CDR2 SVGAGI. V shed 6 bases, J shed 6 bases, and the junction held 3 bases outside the gene matches. The CDR3 runs to 14 residues. The CDR3 reads CASRRTGGDEKLFF. DNA of the CDR3: TGTGCCAGCAGGAGGACAGGGGGCGATGAAAAACTGTTTTTT.

The CDR3 DNA is TGTGCCAGCAGCCACCAGAGAGGGGGGAGACTAGCGGGAACCTACGAGCAGTACTTC. Protein sequence: CASSHQRGGRLAGTYEQYF. The chain combines TRBV11-3 with TRBJ2-7, with TRBD2 identical over 11 bases. Germline assignment: CDR1 SGHNT and CDR2 YENEEA. V shed 5 bases and J 2 bases; nucleotides not matched to a gene: 17. The CDR3 is 19 amino acids.

The rearrangement uses TRBV12-5 and TRBJ2-7, with 11 bases that match TRBD1. V lost 3 bases, J lost 4 bases, and 8 bases stayed unmatched. Germline V gives CDR1 LGHNT, CDR2 FRNRAP. The CDR3 is 16 residues long. The CDR3 DNA follows: TGTGCTAGTGGTTTCCGGGGACAGGGGGTTACTTACGAGCAGTACTTC. Translation: CASGFRGQGVTYEQYF.

V gene TRBV3-1 (or the pseudogene TRBV3-2) combines with J gene TRBJ1-5; D remains unclear. Trimming shortened V by 1 base and J by 9 bases, and 16 bases separated the two germline ends. The CDR3 totals 15 residues. Germline CDR1 reads LGHDT; CDR2 reads YNNKEL (reference sequence). CDR3 protein: CASSQGSTDLSPQHF. For the CDR3, the DNA is TGTGCCAGCAGCCAAGGCTCCACAGATCTTTCGCCCCAGCATTTT.

The V and J genes are TRBV10-3 and TRBJ1-4, with 7 bases fitting TRBD1. CDR3 length equals 14 residues. V shed 10 bases, J shed 5 bases, and the junction held 10 bases outside the gene matches. Germline CDR1 is ENHRY and CDR2 is SYGVKD. The CDR3 nucleotides read TGTGCCACTGCGGAAGGGACAGTAAATGAAAAACTGTTTTTT. It translates to CATAEGTVNEKLFF.

This clone appeared a single time. V gene TRBV7-3 combines with J gene TRBJ2-7; possible D gene TRBD2, 6 bases. This CDR3 contains 15 residues. The germline gives CDR1 SGHTA, CDR2 FQGTGA. V lost 2 bases and J 3 bases, leaving 14 bases between the germline ends. This chain's CDR3 is CASSLLGGEGYEQYF. The DNA for the CDR3 is TGTGCCAGCAGCTTATTGGGGGGAGAAGGCTACGAGCAGTACTTC. Combining the CDR3 with reference TRBV7-3 and TRBJ2-7 gives the whole variable domain GAGVSQTPSNKVTEKGKYVELRCDPISGHTALYWYRQSLGQGPEFLIYFQGTGAADDSGLPNDRFFAVRPEGSVSTLKIQRTERGDSAVYLCASSLLGGEGYEQYFGPGTRLTVT.

This chain joins TRBV19 and TRBJ2-7; no reliable D call. V shed 5 bases and J shed 0 bases, with 8 bases lying between them. The CDR3 loop spans 13 amino acids. The germline V gene encodes CDR1 LNHDA and CDR2 SQIVND (reference sequence). CDR3 in amino acids: CASSRLVSYEQYF. The CDR3 bases are TGTGCCAGTAGTCGCCTAGTCTCCTACGAGCAGTACTTC.

In DNA form, the CDR3 reads TGCGCCAGCAGCTTGATAGGGGGCGATTCACCCCTCCACTTT. Amino acids: CASSLIGGDSPLHF. V is TRBV5-1 and J is TRBJ1-6; 7 nucleotides align to TRBD1. Looked up from germline, CDR1 is SGHRS and CDR2 is YFSETQ. Losses at the gene ends were 1 base for V and 8 bases for J; bases not matched to a gene: 3. This CDR3 is built from 14 residues. The whole variable domain, remainder taken from reference TRBV5-1 and TRBJ1-6, is KAGVTQTPRYLIKTRGQQVTLSCSPISGHRSVSWYQQTPGQGLQFLFEYFSETQRNKGNFPGRFSGRQFSNSRSEMNVSTLELGDSALYLCASSLIGGDSPLHFGNGTRLTVT.